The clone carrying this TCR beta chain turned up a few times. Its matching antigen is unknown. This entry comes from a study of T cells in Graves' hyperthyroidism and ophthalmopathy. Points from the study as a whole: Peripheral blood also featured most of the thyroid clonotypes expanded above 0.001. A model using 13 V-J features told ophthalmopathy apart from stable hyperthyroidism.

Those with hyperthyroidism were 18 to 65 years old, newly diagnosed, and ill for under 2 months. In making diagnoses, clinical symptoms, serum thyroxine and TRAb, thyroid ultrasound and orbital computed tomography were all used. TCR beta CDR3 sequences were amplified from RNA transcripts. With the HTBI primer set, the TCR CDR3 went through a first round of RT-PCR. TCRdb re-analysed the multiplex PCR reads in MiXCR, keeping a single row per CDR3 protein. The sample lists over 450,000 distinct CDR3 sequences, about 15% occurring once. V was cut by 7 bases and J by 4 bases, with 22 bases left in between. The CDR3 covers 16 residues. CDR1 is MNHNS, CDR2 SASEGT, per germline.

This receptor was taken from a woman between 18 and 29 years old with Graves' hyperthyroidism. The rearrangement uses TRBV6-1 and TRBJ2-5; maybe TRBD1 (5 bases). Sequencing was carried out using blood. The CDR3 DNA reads TGTGCCAGCATCAACTTAAGGGGTTTTCTCGCAGAGACCCAGTACTTC. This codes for CASINLRGFLAETQYF.